The 20 T cell receptor beta chains below were found in one sample sequenced in a study of T cell repertoires in cytomegalovirus infection. The antigens for these receptors are not known. TCRdb reanalysed the reads using MiXCR and keeps one entry per CDR3 protein. The table includes roughly 500,000 distinct CDR3 sequences, 33% detected once. The sequences come from cultured PBMCs, collected from culture after CMV antigen stimulation. These receptors all come from a human donor in good health (CMV status not recorded). Some clones in this sample may be carry-over from other donors' samples.

This sequence joins TRBV20-1 and TRBJ2-3, with 12 bases matching TRBD2. The CDR3 is 16 amino acids. Germline CDR1 is DFQATT and CDR2 is SNEGSKA (reference sequence). The junction had 5 bases not matched to a gene; V was cut back by 0 bases and J by 4 bases. The CDR3 is CSARETSGSVPDTQYF. The CDR3 DNA sequence: TGCAGTGCTAGAGAGACTAGCGGGAGTGTTCCAGATACGCAGTATTTT.

There are a few counts of this clonotype. The chain combines TRBV7-3 with TRBJ2-1; the match to TRBD2 covers 11 bases. The V gene end was trimmed by 5 bases and the J gene end by 8 bases; junction bases not matched to a gene: 11. Germline-derived CDR1 and CDR2 are SGHTA and FQGTGA. This CDR3 has 16 residues. The CDR3: CASSPRLAGFVDEQFF. The DNA of the CDR3 is TGTGCCAGCAGCCCCAGACTAGCGGGATTTGTAGATGAGCAGTTCTTC.

The chain couples TRBV9 to TRBJ2-2, with no clear D. CDR3 size: 16 residues. CDR1 is SGDLS and CDR2 is YYNGEE in the germline V gene. Trimming cost V 1 base and J 0 bases, with 10 bases left between them. CDR3 sequence: CASSVLGAPNTGELFF. CDR3 coding DNA: TGTGCCAGCAGCGTATTAGGAGCTCCGAACACCGGGGAGCTGTTTTTT. Using reference TRBV9 and TRBJ2-2 for the parts outside the CDR3, the full variable domain is DSGVTQTPKHLITATGQRVTLRCSPRSGDLSVYWYQQSLDQGLQFLIQYYNGEERAKGNILERFSAQQFPDLHSELNLSSLELGDSALYFCASSVLGAPNTGELFFGEGSRLTVL.

The chain links TRBV7-8 to TRBJ1-3, with unresolved D. V was pared by 1 base and J by 0 bases, with 7 bases between. Germline V gives CDR1 SGHVS, CDR2 FQNEAQ. The length of the CDR3 is 15 residues. The CDR3 region is CASSLEAGSGNTIYF. CDR3 nucleotides: TGTGCCAGCAGCTTAGAGGCAGGCTCTGGAAACACCATATATTTT. Full variable domain (rest looked up from reference TRBV7-8 and TRBJ1-3): GAGVSQSPRYKVAKRGQDVALRCDPISGHVSLFWYQQALGQGPEFLTYFQNEAQLDKSGLPSDRFFAERPEGSVSTLKIQRTQQEDSAVYLCASSLEAGSGNTIYFGEGSWLTVV.

This clonotype was seen a handful of times. The chain links TRBV9 to TRBJ1-1; tentatively, D is TRBD1 (5 bases). The CDR3 has 15 amino acids. Germline CDR1 and CDR2: SGDLS and YYNGEE. The V end was cut by 2 bases, the J end by 5 bases, with 16 bases between. The CDR3 region has the DNA TGTGCCAGCAGCGTCCGACCGGGTGAGGGGACTGAAGCTTTCTTT. Protein sequence: CASSVRPGEGTEAFF.

The chain couples TRBV12-3 or TRBV12-4 to TRBJ2-5; D is unclear. The CDR3 loop spans 13 amino acids. The V end lost 2 bases, the J end lost 9 bases, and 13 bases lay between the germline ends. CDR3 region: CASSLFGYAAQYF. The CDR3 bases are TGTGCCAGCAGTTTATTCGGATATGCCGCCCAGTACTTC.

The chain links TRBV5-8 to TRBJ2-5, with D uncertain. The CDR3 has 12 residues. V was clipped by 5 bases and J by 4 bases, with 9 bases between them. The germline V gene has CDR1 SGHTS and CDR2 YDEGEE. CDR3 amino acids: CASRWGSETQYF. In nucleotides, the CDR3 is TGTGCCAGCAGGTGGGGTTCAGAGACCCAGTACTTC.

The sample holds a few counts of this clonotype. The V gene is TRBV28, the J gene TRBJ2-1; no firm D call. CDR3 length: 14 residues. Germline V gene lookup returns CDR1 MDHEN and CDR2 SYDVKM. The V and J ends lost 3 bases and 8 bases respectively, with 14 bases between them. The DNA of the CDR3 is TGTGCCAGCAGTTTTAAGAGTAATCGGGATGAGCAGTTCTTC. It codes for CASSFKSNRDEQFF.

V gene TRBV14 combines with J gene TRBJ1-2, with a weak D call TRBD1 (5 bases). Trimming cost V 4 bases and J 3 bases, with 12 bases left between them. The CDR3 runs to 14 residues. Germline V gene data show CDR1 as SGHDN and CDR2 as FVKESK. CDR3 protein: CASSPGPHYYGYTF. In DNA, the CDR3 is TGTGCCAGCAGCCCAGGGCCCCATTACTATGGCTACACCTTC.

Regarding this clonotype: This may be a read error: a much more frequent sequence differs by one nucleotide. CDR3 protein: CASSFSDEQFF. In DNA form, the CDR3 reads TGTGCCAGCAGTTTTTCCGATGAGCAGTTCTTC. The V and J genes are TRBV28 and TRBJ2-1; D not resolved. The V gene lost 3 bases and the J gene lost 8 bases, with 5 bases spanning the gap. The germline CDR1 and CDR2 sequences are MDHEN and SYDVKM. CDR3 length equals 11 residues.

A few counts support this clonotype. This sequence joins TRBV19 and TRBJ1-1; D not certain. V was clipped by 7 bases and J by 6 bases, with 18 bases between them. CDR1 is LNHDA, CDR2 SQIVND, per germline (reference sequence). This CDR3 spans 14 amino acids. Here the CDR3 DNA reads TGTGCCAGTAATAGTCAAACAGTTCAGGCTGAAGCTTTCTTT. Translated: CASNSQTVQAEAFF.

The chain has TRBV29-1 and TRBJ2-5, with D hard to call. This CDR3 has 14 amino acids. Trimming pared 6 bases from V and 1 base from J, leaving 15 bases between. CDR1 and CDR2 (germline): SQVTM, ANQGSEA. Here the CDR3 reads CSVRRLVRQETQYF. The CDR3 DNA reads as TGCAGCGTACGCCGCCTCGTCCGCCAAGAGACCCAGTACTTC.

V usage is TRBV5-1 and J usage is TRBJ2-1; D gene unclear. Trimming stripped 0 bases from V and 6 bases from J, with 10 bases between. Germline assignment: CDR1 SGHRS and CDR2 YFSETQ. This CDR3 is 14 amino acids long. The CDR3 DNA reads as TGCGCCAGCAGCTTGGTTTCGGGCCCCAATGAGCAGTTCTTC. The encoded protein is CASSLVSGPNEQFF.

The chain employs TRBV20-1 and TRBJ2-7; 8 positions match TRBD2. The CDR3 spans 16 residues. The V and J ends lost 0 bases and 2 bases, in that order; junction bases with no gene match: 9. Germline V CDR1 and CDR2: DFQATT, SNEGSKA (reference sequence). The CDR3, as DNA: TGCAGTGCTAGAGATGGGGAAGGACTAGCTCCCTACGAGCAGTACGTC. Residues: CSARDGEGLAPYEQYV.

The rearrangement joins TRBV9 to TRBJ1-5; D is perhaps TRBD1 (5 bases). This CDR3 is built from 15 residues. V was cut by 4 bases and J by 0 bases, with 11 bases left in between. Germline values: CDR1 SGDLS, CDR2 YYNGEE. The CDR3 DNA sequence: TGTGCCAGCAGCTCTACAGGTTATAGCAATCAGCCCCAGCATTTT. It is translated as CASSSTGYSNQPQHF. The complete variable domain, with remaining parts taken from reference TRBV9 and TRBJ1-5, reads DSGVTQTPKHLITATGQRVTLRCSPRSGDLSVYWYQQSLDQGLQFLIQYYNGEERAKGNILERFSAQQFPDLHSELNLSSLELGDSALYFCASSSTGYSNQPQHFGDGTRLSIL.

The chain couples TRBV29-1 to TRBJ2-3; the D is unclear. V was trimmed by 4 bases and J by 3 bases, leaving 17 bases between them. Germline V gene lookup returns CDR1 SQVTM and CDR2 ANQGSEA. This CDR3 spans 15 amino acids. The CDR3 DNA follows: TGCAGCGTTGTACCGGCGTGGGGATCGACAGATACGCAGTATTTT. This codes for CSVVPAWGSTDTQYF.

In this sample, this clonotype turned up a few times. J is TRBJ2-7 and V is TRBV12-3 or TRBV12-4; the D is unclear. Trimming removed 3 bases from V and 6 bases from J, with 9 bases in between. The CDR3 is 12 amino acids. CDR3 sequence (DNA): TGTGCCAGCAGTTTCAAAGGGCCCGAGCAGTACTTC. Its protein product is CASSFKGPEQYF.

The chain combines TRBV19 with TRBJ2-4; 7 bases agree with TRBD1. The CDR3 sequence is 17 residues long. With 7 bases clipped from V and 2 bases from J, the junction kept 14 bases outside the gene matches. Germline assignment: CDR1 LNHDA and CDR2 SQIVND (reference sequence). Written as DNA, the CDR3 is TGTGCCAGTACCCCTTCATTGACAGGGACGACCAAAAACATTCAGTACTTC. This encodes CASTPSLTGTTKNIQYF.

This clonotype was seen a few times. The rearrangement joins TRBV4-3 to TRBJ1-1; no firm D call. The CDR3 loop spans 16 amino acids. CDR1 LGHNA and CDR2 YSLEER come from the germline V gene. The V and J ends lost 0 bases and 1 base respectively, with 12 bases between them. CDR3 residues: CASSQENGQANTEAFF. The CDR3 nucleotides read TGCGCCAGCAGCCAAGAGAACGGCCAGGCGAACACTGAAGCTTTCTTT.

The V and J genes are TRBV5-1 and TRBJ2-1; 11 bases are a match to TRBD2. CDR3 length equals 16 residues. Germline values: CDR1 SGHRS, CDR2 YFSETQ. With 7 bases clipped from V and 5 bases from J, the junction kept 11 bases outside the gene matches. The CDR3 protein is CASYRPGTSGNNEQFF. The CDR3 DNA reads as TGCGCCAGCTACCGGCCCGGGACTAGCGGCAACAATGAGCAGTTCTTC.